This T cell receptor beta chain was sequenced for a study of Ad26.COV2.S vaccination and SARS-CoV-2 variants. Study overall: This donor came from the COV1001 trial of Ad26.COV2.S.

As concerns this clone: Its antigen is not known.

Assay used: immunoSEQ multiplex PCR; TCRdb lists only in-frame clones, some missing. The sample contains 360,000 or so clones, 87% of which appear only once. Treatment in this sample: 15 to 20 received Ad26.COV2.S at low or high dose, single or two shots; 5 received placebo; per-sample allocation not given. It was on day 63 after the first vaccine or placebo injection that samples were taken. The donor was a Boston adult aged 18-55 years. The CDR3 length is 15 residues. V was trimmed by 0 bases and J by 4 bases, leaving 12 bases between them. From germline, CDR1 is LGHNA and CDR2 YNFKEQ. Study-wide results and limits: There was reportedly substantial breadth in spike-specific CD8+ and CD4+ T cell responses after vaccination.

The sequencing here drew on peripheral blood, taken in a trial of Ad26.COV2.S vaccine versus placebo. V usage is TRBV4-2 and J usage is TRBJ1-2; D ambiguous. The sequence was obtained from a person between 18 and 65 years old who received the Ad26.COV2.S COVID-19 vaccine or a placebo. The CDR3 coding sequence is TGTGCCAGCAGCCAAGAAACCTCGGCAGGCTATGGCTACACCTTC. Amino acid sequence: CASSQETSAGYGYTF.